Below are 20 T cell receptor beta chains sequenced from a single sample in a study of Graves' ophthalmopathy and Graves' hyperthyroidism. The TCR beta CDR3 regions underwent amplification from RNA transcripts. Investigators did first-round RT-PCR with HTBI primers, then second-round multiplex PCR. TCRdb ran MiXCR on the multiplex PCR reads and lists one entry per CDR3 protein. The sample lists a few hundred thousand distinct CDR3 sequences; roughly a sixth were seen once. Sequencing was performed on peripheral blood. These receptors were collected from an adult woman with stable Graves' hyperthyroidism.

In its sample, this clonotype was seen many times. The rearrangement joins TRBV28 to TRBJ2-7; 9 bases agree with TRBD1. Germline CDR1 MDHEN, CDR2 SYDVKM. With V trimmed by 5 bases and J by 4 bases, 9 bases remained unmatched. The CDR3 totals 15 residues. This CDR3 is CASSETGGSPYEQYF. CDR3 coding DNA: TGTGCCAGCAGTGAGACAGGGGGGTCCCCTTACGAGCAGTACTTC.

There are many counts of this clonotype. V is TRBV15 and J is TRBJ1-5; D is unresolved. There are 15 residues in the CDR3. Looked up from germline, CDR1 is LNHNV and CDR2 is YYDKDF (reference sequence). V lost 0 bases to trimming and J lost 7 bases, with 13 bases between them. CDR3 in DNA: TGTGCCACCAGCAGAGATCTAAGTTCCGAGCAGCCCCAGCATTTT. Its protein product is CATSRDLSSEQPQHF.

The gene calls are TRBV20-1 and TRBJ2-7; TRBD2 is a possible D gene (5 bases). V was clipped by 6 bases and J by 2 bases, with 17 bases between them. Germline-derived CDR1 and CDR2 are DFQATT and SNEGSKA (reference sequence). The CDR3 has 14 amino acids. The CDR3 sequence is CSARKLGSAYEQYF. Here the CDR3 DNA reads TGCAGTGCCCGGAAACTAGGGAGCGCCTACGAGCAGTACTTC.

There are many counts of this clonotype. The chain recombines TRBV12-3 or TRBV12-4 with TRBJ1-1; the D gene is possibly TRBD1 (6 bases). V shed 5 bases and J shed 4 bases, with 26 bases lying between them. CDR3 length equals 18 residues. CDR3 sequence: CASSPDPSLDPGVTEAFF. The CDR3 DNA reads TGTGCCAGCAGTCCCGATCCGTCCCTGGACCCAGGGGTCACTGAAGCTTTCTTT.

The count of this clonotype is one. A much more abundant neighbour one base away suggests this may be a read error. This chain uses TRBV18 with TRBJ1-1, with D unclear. This CDR3 has 13 residues. Trimming took off 2 bases at V and 6 bases at J, with 10 bases between the two ends. Germline V lookup: CDR1 KGHSH, CDR2 LQKENI. The CDR3 DNA sequence: TGTGCCAGCTCACCAAATAGAGACTCTGAAGCTTTCTTT. Encoded protein: CASSPNRDSEAFF. Filled out from reference TRBV18 and TRBJ1-1, the complete variable domain reads NAGVMQNPRHLVRRRGQEARLRCSPMKGHSHVYWYRQLPEEGLKFMVYLQKENIIDESGMPKERFSAEFPKEGPSILRIQQVVRGDSAAYFCASSPNRDSEAFFGQGTRLTVV.

This clonotype occurred many times. The chain has TRBV27 and TRBJ2-7; 9 positions agree with TRBD1. Germline lookup yields CDR1 MNHEY and CDR2 SMNVEV (reference sequence). The V segment lost 5 bases and the J segment 1 base; nucleotides outside the gene matches: 6. This CDR3 is built from 15 residues. The CDR3 DNA is TGTGCCAGCAGTACTTCCGGGACAGGGTCCTACGAGCAGTACTTC. Its protein is CASSTSGTGSYEQYF.

This sequence joins TRBV3-1 and TRBJ2-7; 7 positions agree with TRBD2. The length of the CDR3 is 15 residues. The germline V gene has CDR1 LGHDT and CDR2 YNNKEL (reference sequence). The junction had 5 bases not matched to a gene; V was cut back by 0 bases and J by 3 bases. In DNA form, the CDR3 reads TGTGCCAGCAGCCAAGAGGGCGCGGGAGACTACGAGCAGTACTTC. This gives the protein CASSQEGAGDYEQYF.

This clonotype turned up a few times. J is TRBJ2-5 and V is TRBV10-1; possible D gene TRBD2, 7 bases. Per the germline V gene, CDR1 is WNHNN and CDR2 is SYGVQD (reference sequence). CDR3 length: 16 residues. V dropped 0 bases and J dropped 4 bases, with 15 bases sitting between them. As DNA, the CDR3 is TGCGCCAGCAGTGAGTCAGATAGGGGGGGTACAGAGACCCAGTACTTC. Its translation is CASSESDRGGTETQYF.

The table lists this clonotype with many counts. The chain joins TRBV11-2 to TRBJ1-1, with D possibly matching TRBD1 (5 bases). CDR1 SGHAT and CDR2 FQNNGV come from the germline V gene. The ends were cut back, 2 bases at V and 4 bases at J, with 17 bases in the middle. This CDR3 spans 16 amino acids. Here the CDR3 reads CASSLSGTAGRTEAFF. The CDR3 DNA reads as TGTGCCAGCAGCTTATCCGGGACCGCCGGACGCACTGAAGCTTTCTTT.

This clonotype appeared many times. The chain uses TRBV11-1 and TRBJ1-1; 8 bases align to TRBD1. The CDR3 consists of 13 residues. Germline CDR1 and CDR2: SGHAT and FQDESV (reference sequence). V gave up 8 bases and J gave up 5 bases; unmatched junction bases: 7. CDR3: CASCRGQSTEAFF. The DNA for the CDR3 is TGTGCCAGCTGCAGGGGGCAAAGTACTGAAGCTTTCTTT.

This clonotype was counted a few times. The chain links TRBV25-1 to TRBJ2-1; possible D gene TRBD1, 6 bases. CDR3 length equals 14 residues. Looked up from germline, CDR1 is MGHDK and CDR2 is SYGVNS. Trimming pared 0 bases from V and 6 bases from J, leaving 9 bases between. In DNA form, the CDR3 reads TGTGCCAGCAGTGAATATGGGGACATCAATGAGCAGTTCTTC. Residues: CASSEYGDINEQFF.

Only one count was recorded for this clonotype. J is TRBJ1-2 and V is TRBV12-3 or TRBV12-4; D gene uncertain. The V gene lost 11 bases and the J gene lost 3 bases, with 13 bases spanning the gap. The CDR3 covers 12 residues. CDR3 loop: CACRGWDYGYTF. The DNA of the CDR3 is TGTGCCTGCCGAGGGTGGGACTATGGCTACACCTTC.

Ten or more counts support this clonotype. The chain links TRBV28 to TRBJ1-1; D is perhaps TRBD1 (5 bases). Trimming left V 5 bases short and J 4 bases short, with 20 bases between. CDR3 length equals 16 residues. CDR1 is MDHEN, CDR2 SYDVKM, per germline. CDR3 sequence (DNA): TGTGCCAGCAGTCCCAACCTCTGGGGGATGTTCACTGAAGCTTTCTTT. Protein sequence: CASSPNLWGMFTEAFF.

There are many counts of this clonotype. The chain uses TRBV7-2 and TRBJ2-5; TRBD1 aligns across 8 bases. There are 14 residues in the CDR3. V lost 4 bases, J lost 5 bases, and 6 bases stayed unmatched. Germline CDR1 SGHTA, CDR2 FQGNSA. CDR3 sequence (DNA): TGTGCCAGCAGCTCGGACAGGGTCGGGGAGACCCAGTACTTC. Encoded protein: CASSSDRVGETQYF. The entire variable domain, with the rest obtained from reference TRBV7-2 and TRBJ2-5, is as follows: GAGVSQSPSNKVTEKGKDVELRCDPISGHTALYWYRQSLGQGLEFLIYFQGNSAPDKSGLPSDRFSAERTGGSVSTLTIQRTQQEDSAVYLCASSSDRVGETQYFGPGTRLLVL.

With respect to this clonotype: At one boundary the junction diverges from the germline segment, which might be a read error. The rearrangement uses TRBV12-3 or TRBV12-4 and TRBJ2-7; D is unresolved. The CDR3 runs to 14 residues. The CDR3: CASSLRAFSYDQYF. The CDR3 bases are TGTGCCAGCAGTTTAAGGGCATTTTCCTACGATCAGTACTTC.

This clonotype appeared many times. The chain combines TRBV10-3 with TRBJ1-2; 7 bases are shared with TRBD1. The germline gives CDR1 ENHRY, CDR2 SYGVKD. The CDR3 has 13 amino acids. J gave up 3 bases and V 6 bases, and 4 bases lay outside the gene matches. Here the CDR3 reads CAIRITGDYGYTF. CDR3 nucleotides: TGTGCCATCAGGATAACAGGGGACTATGGCTACACCTTC.

This clonotype was observed at least ten times. V usage is TRBV7-9 and J usage is TRBJ2-5, with 11 bases lining up with TRBD1. CDR3 length equals 15 residues. In germline, CDR1 is SEHNR, CDR2 FQNEAQ (reference sequence). The V segment lost 5 bases and the J segment 5 bases; nucleotides outside the gene matches: 7. This CDR3 reads CASSQGQGARETQYF. The DNA for the CDR3 is TGTGCCAGCAGCCAAGGACAGGGGGCGAGGGAGACCCAGTACTTC. The full variable domain, rest sourced from reference TRBV7-9 and TRBJ2-5, is DTGVSQNPRHKITKRGQNVTFRCDPISEHNRLYWYRQTLGQGPEFLTYFQNEAQLEKSRLLSDRFSAERPKGSFSTLEIQRTEQGDSAMYLCASSQGQGARETQYFGPGTRLLVL.

V usage is TRBV25-1 and J usage is TRBJ1-2, with TRBD1 identical over 8 bases. The ends lost 5 bases at V and 7 bases at J; junction bases unmatched: 30. The CDR3 totals 21 residues. Germline V lookup: CDR1 MGHDK, CDR2 SYGVNS. Here the CDR3 reads CASSTITGGPLLAPLFGGYTF. CDR3 sequence (DNA): TGTGCCAGCAGTACCATAACAGGGGGACCACTCTTGGCCCCCCTCTTTGGTGGCTACACCTTC.

The V and J genes are TRBV7-2 and TRBJ2-7; 11 bases align to TRBD2. V was clipped by 5 bases and J by 6 bases; unmatched bases: 6. CDR3 length: 14 residues. Germline CDR1 reads SGHTA; CDR2 reads FQGNSA. CDR3 region: CASSKGGTSGEQYF. In DNA, the CDR3 is TGTGCCAGCAGCAAGGGAGGGACTAGCGGCGAGCAGTACTTC.

Only a few counts were recorded for this clonotype. The genes are TRBV19 and TRBJ1-1; D unclear. V lost 4 bases to trimming and J lost 1 base, with 22 bases between them. Germline V CDR1 and CDR2: LNHDA, SQIVND (reference sequence). This CDR3 is 18 amino acids long. CDR3 DNA sequence: TGTGCCAGTAGTACAGAGGGCCAGTTCGCTACGGGGAACACTGAAGCTTTCTTT. Translating it yields CASSTEGQFATGNTEAFF.